This TCR beta chain emerged from a study of shared clonotypes between healthy human individuals. Naive CD4+ cells were CD45RA-selected; the remaining cells were memory. Here immunoSEQ multiplex PCR was the method, and the copy in TCRdb shows in-frame clones only, minus some. The sample carries over 2 million clones, 85% to 95% recorded once. The CDR3 runs to 16 residues. V was trimmed by 4 bases and J by 4 bases, leaving 19 bases between them. Germline V gene data show CDR1 as ENHRY and CDR2 as SYGVKD. Points from the study as a whole: Generally, estimated richness proved larger in naive subsets than it did in memory subsets. Naive CD4 clonotypes overlapped across a few donors at around 4.7%. The study found lower generation probabilities in non-shared clonotypes than in those shared by all four donors.

Notes on this clone: The antigen is undetermined.

The source of this sequence is a man between 18 and 35 years old in good health. The sequencing sample was made of naive CD4+ T cells sorted from blood. Specified subset: CD45RA+ positively selected. The V gene is TRBV10-3, the J gene TRBJ1-1; D possibly corresponds to TRBD1 (5 bases). The DNA of the CDR3 is TGTGCCATCAGTGGGGCAGGTCAAGGGGAAGCCACTGAAGCTTTCTTT. Translation: CAISGAGQGEATEAFF.